A single T cell receptor (beta chain) is shown here with its context. Its antigen is still unknown. Using immunoSEQ multiplex PCR, the repertoire was profiled, and TCRdb retains in-frame clones only, with some absent. The table records under 850,000 clones, 72% of them present only once. The sample is drawn from a study of shared clonotypes between healthy human individuals. General study points: The study's rarefaction showed incomplete sorted-subset sequencing despite large depth.

Germline CDR1 SGHNT, CDR2 YYREEE (reference sequence). V was clipped by 0 bases and J by 10 bases, with 13 bases between them. This CDR3 is 14 amino acids long. The sequence derives from a woman aged 25 to 39 in good health. The chain uses TRBV5-4 and TRBJ1-4; TRBD1 might be the D (5 bases). The sequencing input was memory CD4+ T cells sorted from blood. The subset is: CD45RA-negative fraction. In nucleotides, the CDR3 is TGTGCCAGCAGCTTGGAGGGGAATGACGGAAAACTGTTTTTT. Residues: CASSLEGNDGKLFF.